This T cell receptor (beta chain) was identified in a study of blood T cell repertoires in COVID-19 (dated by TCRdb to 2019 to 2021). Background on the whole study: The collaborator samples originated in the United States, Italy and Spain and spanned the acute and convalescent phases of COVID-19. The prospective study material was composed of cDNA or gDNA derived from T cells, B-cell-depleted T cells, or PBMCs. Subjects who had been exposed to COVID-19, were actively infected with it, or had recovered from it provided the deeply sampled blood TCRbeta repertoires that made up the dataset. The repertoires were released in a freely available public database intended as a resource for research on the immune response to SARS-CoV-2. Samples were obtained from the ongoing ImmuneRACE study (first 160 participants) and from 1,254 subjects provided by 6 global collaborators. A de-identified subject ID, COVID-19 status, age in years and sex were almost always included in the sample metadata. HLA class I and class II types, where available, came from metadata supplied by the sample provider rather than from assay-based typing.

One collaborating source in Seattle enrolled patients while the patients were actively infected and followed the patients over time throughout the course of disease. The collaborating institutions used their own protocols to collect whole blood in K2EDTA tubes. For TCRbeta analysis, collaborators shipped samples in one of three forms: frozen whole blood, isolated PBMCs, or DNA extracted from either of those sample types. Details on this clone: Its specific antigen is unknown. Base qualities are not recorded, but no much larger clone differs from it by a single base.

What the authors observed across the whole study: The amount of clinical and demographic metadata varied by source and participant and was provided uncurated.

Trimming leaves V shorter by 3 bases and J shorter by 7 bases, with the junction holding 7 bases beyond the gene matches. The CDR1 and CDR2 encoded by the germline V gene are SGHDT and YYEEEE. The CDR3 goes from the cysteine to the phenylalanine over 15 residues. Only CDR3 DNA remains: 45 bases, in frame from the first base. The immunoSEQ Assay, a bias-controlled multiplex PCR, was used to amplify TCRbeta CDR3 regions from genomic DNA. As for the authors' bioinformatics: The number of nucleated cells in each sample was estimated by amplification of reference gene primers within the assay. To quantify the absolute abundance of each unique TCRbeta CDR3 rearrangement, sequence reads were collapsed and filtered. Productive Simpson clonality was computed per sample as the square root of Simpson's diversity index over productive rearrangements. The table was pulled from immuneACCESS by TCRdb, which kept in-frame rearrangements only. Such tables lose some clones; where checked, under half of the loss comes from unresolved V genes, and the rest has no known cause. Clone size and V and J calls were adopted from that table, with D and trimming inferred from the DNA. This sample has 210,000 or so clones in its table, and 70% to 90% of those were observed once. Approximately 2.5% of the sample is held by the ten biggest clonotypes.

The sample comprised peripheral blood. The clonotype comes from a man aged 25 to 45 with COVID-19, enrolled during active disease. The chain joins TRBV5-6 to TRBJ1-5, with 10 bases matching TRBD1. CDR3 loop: CASSYRGTGDQPQHF. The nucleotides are TGTGCCAGCAGCTACAGAGGGACAGGGGACCAGCCCCAGCATTTT. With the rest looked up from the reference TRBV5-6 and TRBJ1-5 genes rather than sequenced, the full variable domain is DAGVTQSPTHLIKTRGQQVTLRCSPKSGHDTVSWYQQALGQGPQFIFQYYEEEERQRGNFPDRFSGHQFPNYSSELNVNALLLGDSALYLCASSYRGTGDQPQHFGDGTRLSIL.